Following are 4 T cell receptor beta chains from one sample sequenced in a study of cytomegalovirus exposure and HLA in healthy donors. The study ran its PCR with 60 Vbeta and 13 Jbeta primers. Repertoires were generated with immunoSEQ multiplex PCR, while TCRdb's copy carries only in-frame clones and drops some. There are more than 75,000 clones in the sample; approximately 84% occur only once, and roughly 5.3% lies in the top ten. The sample consisted of PBMCs. The receptors here all came from a woman aged 18-30 years in good health and CMV-seropositive.

V is TRBV25-1 and J is TRBJ1-4; TRBD1 agrees at 7 bases. In germline, CDR1 is MGHDK, CDR2 SYGVNS. After removal of 3 bases from V and 3 bases from J, the junction contained 4 bases not matched to a gene. This CDR3 region has 15 residues. This CDR3 reads CASSEPGGPNEKLFF. The DNA of the CDR3 is TGTGCCAGCAGTGAGCCAGGGGGTCCTAATGAAAAACTGTTTTTT.

The CDR3 is CASSTYAGGGNQPQHF. The CDR3 nucleotides are TGTGCCAGCAGCACCTATGCAGGGGGTGGCAATCAGCCCCAGCATTTT. The chain uses TRBV27 and TRBJ1-5; 7 bases agree with TRBD1. The germline CDR1 and CDR2 sequences are MNHEY and SMNVEV (reference sequence). V lost 6 bases, J lost 2 bases, and 10 bases stayed unmatched. The CDR3 is made up of 16 amino acids.

On this clone: This CDR3 is also generated by other DNA sequences in the sample. V and J are TRBV7-8 and TRBJ2-7; 7 bases match TRBD1. The germline V gene has CDR1 SGHVS and CDR2 FQNEAQ. With V trimmed by 5 bases and J by 3 bases, 4 bases remained unmatched. The CDR3 length is 13 residues. The CDR3 loop reads CASSPRTGYEQYF. CDR3 DNA sequence: TGTGCCAGCAGCCCGAGGACAGGCTACGAGCAGTACTTC.

V and J are TRBV6-5 and TRBJ2-7; TRBD2 agrees at 9 bases. After removal of 3 bases from V and 4 bases from J, the junction contained 10 bases not matched to a gene. The CDR3 is 16 amino acids. CDR1 is MNHEY and CDR2 is SVGAGI in the germline V gene. The CDR3 is CASSYAVGAGGYEQYF. As DNA, the CDR3 is TGTGCCAGCAGTTATGCTGTGGGAGCGGGGGGTTACGAGCAGTACTTC.